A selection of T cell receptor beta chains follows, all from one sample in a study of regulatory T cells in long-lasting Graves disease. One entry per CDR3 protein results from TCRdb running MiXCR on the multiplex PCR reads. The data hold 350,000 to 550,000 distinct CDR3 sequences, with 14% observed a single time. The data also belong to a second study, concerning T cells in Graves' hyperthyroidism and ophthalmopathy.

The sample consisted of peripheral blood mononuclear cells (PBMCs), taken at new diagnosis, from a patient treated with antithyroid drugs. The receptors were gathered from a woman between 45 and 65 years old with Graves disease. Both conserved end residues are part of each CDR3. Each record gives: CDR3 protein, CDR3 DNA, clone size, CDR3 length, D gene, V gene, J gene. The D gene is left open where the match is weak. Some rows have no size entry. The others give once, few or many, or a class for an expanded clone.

CASRFGQGNTIYF	TGTGCCAGCAGGTTCGGACAGGGAAACACCATATATTTT	many	13	-	TRBV12-3/TRBV12-4	TRBJ1-3
CASTLKGLAYEQYF	TGTGCCAGCACCCTAAAAGGCTTGGCCTACGAGCAGTACTTC	many	14	-	TRBV28	TRBJ2-7
CASSPGGPPYEQYF	TGTGCCAGCAGTCCGGGAGGCCCCCCCTACGAGCAGTACTTC	many	14	TRBD2	TRBV28	TRBJ2-7
CASSQDGGQDMYNSPLHF	TGTGCCAGCAGCCAAGATGGAGGGCAGGACATGTATAATTCACCCCTCCACTTT	-	18	-	TRBV4-2	TRBJ1-6
CASRLVDTQYF	TGTGCCAGCAGGCTTGTTGATACGCAGTATTTT	few	11	-	TRBV2	TRBJ2-3
CASSPDQGIGNEQFF	TGCGCCAGCAGCCCCGACCAGGGGATAGGCAATGAGCAGTTCTTC	many	15	-	TRBV5-1	TRBJ2-1
CASSLNPLAEYTDTQYF	TGTGCCAGCAGCTTAAATCCCTTAGCGGAGTACACAGATACGCAGTATTTT	many	17	-	TRBV7-6	TRBJ2-3
CASTVGGYLGAQYF	TGTGCCAGCACCGTCGGAGGCTACCTGGGGGCCCAGTACTTC	many	14	-	TRBV12-3/TRBV12-4	TRBJ2-5
CASSLRLREWGEQYF	TGTGCCAGCAGCTTAAGGTTGCGGGAGTGGGGCGAGCAGTACTTC	many	15	TRBD2	TRBV7-2	TRBJ2-7
CSAREDRGGNEQFF	TGCAGTGCTAGAGAGGATAGAGGTGGCAATGAGCAGTTCTTC	-	14	-	TRBV20-1	TRBJ2-1
CAWSSGNYGYTF	TGTGCCTGGAGTTCAGGGAACTATGGCTACACCTTC	-	12	-	TRBV30	TRBJ1-2
CASSPGGSYNEQFF	TGTGCCAGCAGCCCGGGGGGGTCCTACAATGAGCAGTTCTTC	many	14	TRBD2	TRBV18	TRBJ2-1
CASSLGGGSYEQYF	TGTGCCAGCAGCTTAGGCGGGGGCTCCTACGAGCAGTACTTC	many	14	TRBD2	TRBV7-9	TRBJ2-7
CASSPNGGRADTQYF	TGTGCCAGCAGCCCAAACGGGGGTAGGGCAGATACGCAGTATTTT	few	15	-	TRBV7-3	TRBJ2-3
CASSSWTGISYNEQFF	TGTGCCAGCAGCTCCTGGACAGGGATCTCCTACAATGAGCAGTTCTTC	few	16	TRBD1	TRBV7-9	TRBJ2-1
CASSSALGLAYNEQFF	TGCGCCAGCAGTTCAGCCCTGGGACTAGCCTACAATGAGCAGTTCTTC	-	16	TRBD2	TRBV10-1	TRBJ2-1
CASSPAGTSGNEQFF	TGCGCCAGCAGTCCCGCCGGGACTAGCGGAAATGAGCAGTTCTTC	many	15	TRBD2	TRBV10-1	TRBJ2-1
CASSLVGRAEAFF	TGTGCCAGCAGTTTAGTGGGGAGGGCTGAAGCTTTCTTT	many	13	-	TRBV28	TRBJ1-1
CASSLGLAGVSGANVLTF	TGTGCCAGCAGCCTGGGACTAGCGGGAGTCAGCGGGGCCAACGTCCTGACTTTC	-	18	TRBD2	TRBV6-2/TRBV6-3	TRBJ2-6
CASRVTGGRFGYTF	TGTGCCAGCAGAGTCACAGGGGGCAGGTTTGGCTACACCTTC	many	14	TRBD1	TRBV5-8	TRBJ1-2
CAWSVMETQITDTQYF	TGTGCCTGGAGTGTTATGGAGACTCAAATCACAGATACGCAGTATTTT	many	16	-	TRBV30	TRBJ2-3
CSVEDRPRETQYF	TGCAGCGTTGAGGACAGGCCCCGGGAGACCCAGTACTTC	few	13	TRBD1	TRBV29-1	TRBJ2-5
CSASNRSLGEQFF	TGCAGTGCTAGTAACCGGTCACTTGGGGAGCAGTTCTTC	many	13	-	TRBV20-1	TRBJ2-1
CATRTSPGTGLNYGYTF	TGTGCCACCCGAACTAGTCCCGGGACAGGGTTGAACTATGGCTACACCTTC	-	17	TRBD1	TRBV7-9	TRBJ1-2
CASSLLRDHQPQHF	TGTGCCAGCAGTTTATTGAGGGATCATCAGCCCCAGCATTTT	many	14	-	TRBV28	TRBJ1-5
CASSEGPRSPLHF	TGTGCCAGCAGCGAAGGACCCAGGAGTCCCCTCCACTTT	-	13	-	TRBV7-2	TRBJ1-6
CASSTRWGQETQYF	TGTGCCAGCAGCACTAGGTGGGGGCAAGAGACCCAGTACTTC	many	14	-	TRBV7-2	TRBJ2-5
CASSEGQGYEQYF	TGTGCCAGCAGCGAGGGACAGGGGTACGAGCAGTACTTC	many	13	TRBD1	TRBV28	TRBJ2-7
CASRQAEASYNEQFF	TGTGCCAGCAGGCAAGCGGAGGCCTCTTACAATGAGCAGTTCTTC	many	15	-	TRBV2	TRBJ2-1
CASSATTGRSHTEAFF	TGTGCCAGCAGCGCAACTACAGGGAGGTCTCACACTGAAGCTTTCTTT	-	16	-	TRBV13	TRBJ1-1
CAWSGPGGQSGNTIYF	TGTGCCTGGAGTGGCCCCGGGGGACAATCTGGAAACACCATATATTTT	-	16	-	TRBV30	TRBJ1-3
CAIRGGLAGVAETQYF	TGTGCCATCAGAGGGGGATTAGCGGGAGTCGCCGAGACCCAGTACTTC	-	16	TRBD2	TRBV10-3	TRBJ2-5
CASSRTVPEETQFF	TGTGCCAGCAGTCGGACAGTTCCAGAGGAGACCCAGTTCTTC	-	14	-	TRBV3-1	TRBJ2-1
CASSLDVGEQYF	TGTGCCAGCAGTTTGGACGTGGGGGAGCAGTACTTC	many	12	-	TRBV12-3/TRBV12-4	TRBJ2-7
CASSPSGTSKLDEQFF	TGTGCCAGCAGCCCTTCCGGGACTAGCAAGTTGGATGAGCAGTTCTTC	many	16	TRBD2	TRBV13	TRBJ2-1
CASSVGGRARDTQYF	TGTGCCAGCAGTGTTGGCGGGAGGGCCAGAGATACGCAGTATTTT	-	15	TRBD2	TRBV28	TRBJ2-3
CASSLQGQSNTEAFF	TGCGCCAGCAGCCTCCAGGGACAGTCGAACACTGAAGCTTTCTTT	-	15	TRBD1	TRBV5-1	TRBJ1-1
CASSGREGAAHEKLFF	TGTGCCAGCAGCGGACGGGAGGGTGCGGCCCATGAAAAACTGTTTTTT	-	16	-	TRBV9	TRBJ1-4
CASKTEAGTTGELFF	TGCGCCAGCAAGACGGAAGCGGGAACCACCGGGGAGCTGTTTTTT	-	15	TRBD2	TRBV5-1	TRBJ2-2
CASSHLAGDHEQYF	TGTGCCAGCAGCCACCTAGCGGGAGACCACGAGCAGTACTTC	many	14	TRBD2	TRBV3-1	TRBJ2-7
CASSLLTPHPSTDTQYF	TGTGCCAGCAGCTTATTGACCCCACATCCTAGCACAGATACGCAGTATTTT	few	17	-	TRBV6-1	TRBJ2-3
CASSQNRVGAEAFF	TGTGCCAGCAGCCAAAACAGGGTCGGCGCTGAAGCTTTCTTT	few	14	-	TRBV14	TRBJ1-1
CASSPPGRDGETQYF	TGTGCCAGCAGCCCACCAGGGAGGGACGGGGAGACCCAGTACTTC	many	15	TRBD2	TRBV28	TRBJ2-5
CASRSGGSVSYEQYF	TGTGCCAGCAGATCGGGGGGTAGCGTCTCCTACGAGCAGTACTTC	many	15	TRBD2	TRBV28	TRBJ2-7
CASSFQQGSNEQFF	TGCGCCAGCAGCTTCCAGCAAGGGAGCAATGAGCAGTTCTTC	few	14	-	TRBV5-1	TRBJ2-1
CASRRDRDTDTQYF	TGTGCCAGCAGACGGGACAGGGACACAGATACGCAGTATTTT	many	14	TRBD1	TRBV12-3/TRBV12-4	TRBJ2-3
CAISEGGEYTEAFF	TGTGCCATCAGTGAGGGTGGCGAGTACACTGAAGCTTTCTTT	many	14	-	TRBV10-3	TRBJ1-1
CASTTGDNEKLFF	TGTGCCAGTACGACAGGTGATAATGAAAAACTGTTTTTT	-	13	-	TRBV18	TRBJ1-4
CSATSGPYEQYF	TGCAGTGCTACCAGCGGCCCCTACGAGCAGTACTTC	many	12	-	TRBV20-1	TRBJ2-7
CASSLWMSLYGYTF	TGTGCCAGCAGCCTTTGGATGTCCCTCTATGGCTACACCTTC	few	14	-	TRBV3-1	TRBJ1-2
CASSYASQGMNTEAFF	TGTGCCAGCAGTTACGCATCTCAGGGGATGAACACTGAAGCTTTCTTT	many	16	-	TRBV6-9	TRBJ1-1
CASSLTSDGAGELFF	TGCGCCAGCAGCTTGACCTCGGACGGCGCCGGGGAGCTGTTTTTT	many	15	-	TRBV5-1	TRBJ2-2
CASSDGLAAFYEQFF	TGTGCCAGCAGTGATGGACTAGCGGCCTTCTATGAGCAGTTCTTC	-	15	TRBD2	TRBV28	TRBJ2-1
CASRDRGGNQPQHF	TGTGCCAGCAGGGACAGGGGGGGCAATCAGCCCCAGCATTTT	many	14	TRBD1	TRBV2	TRBJ1-5
CASSPGETYEQYF	TGTGCCAGCAGCCCCGGGGAAACCTACGAGCAGTACTTC	-	13	-	TRBV28	TRBJ2-7
CASSYRGDPYSNQPQHF	TGTGCCAGCAGTTACCGGGGGGACCCTTATAGCAATCAGCCCCAGCATTTT	many	17	-	TRBV6-2/TRBV6-3	TRBJ1-5
CSAREGRGVIKNIQYF	TGCAGTGCTAGAGAAGGGCGCGGGGTTATCAAAAACATTCAGTACTTC	many	16	-	TRBV20-1	TRBJ2-4
CASTLDKNIQYF	TGTGCCAGCACTCTAGACAAGAACATTCAGTACTTC	few	12	-	TRBV6-2/TRBV6-3	TRBJ2-4
CAIRATGGDYEQYF	TGTGCCATCAGGGCGACAGGGGGAGACTACGAGCAGTACTTC	-	14	TRBD1	TRBV10-3	TRBJ2-7